This paragraph reports one TCR beta chain. Its antigen is not identified. Preparation of TRB cDNA libraries relied on 5' RACE carrying UMI labels. TCRdb re-called the 5' RACE reads; every CDR3 protein appears as one record, without DNA. The listing records about 120,000 distinct CDR3 sequences. The sample originates from a study of CXCR3-negative and CXCR3-positive naive CD8 T cells. Study-level results: Memory cells differed in TRBV-TRBJ usage, but naive CXCR3-negative and CXCR3-positive cells had similar usage. Greater hydrophobicity was found in TRB CDR3s of CXCR3-positive naive cells than of CXCR3-negative naive cells. Surface CD5 was comparable between naive subsets; TCR strength was inferred from TRB CDR3 properties.

The sequenced sample consisted of naive CXCR3+ CD8+ T cells from blood. Subset here: CD45RO-CCR7+CD27+CD95- naive CD8+ T cells expressing CXCR3 (TNR3+). The origin of this receptor is a human donor in good health. Some clones in this sample may be carry-over from other donors' samples.

CDR3 protein: CASSAHRGSSYEQYF. V is TRBV9 and J is TRBJ2-7; the D gene TCRdb calls, TRBD1, cannot be checked with no DNA. The CDR3 extends over 15 amino acids. Germline values: CDR1 SGDLS, CDR2 YYNGEE.